This T cell receptor (beta chain) appears in the sequencing data of a study of T cell repertoires in cytomegalovirus infection (dated by TCRdb to the late 2010s). About the study as a whole: Donor HLA type was relevant to the analysis, as public TCR beta signatures indicated carriage of CMV infection together with the matching HLA type.

General findings and caveats noted by the study authors: The ex vivo response was dominated by HLA-C-restricted CMV-specific TCR beta clonotypes, which also provided the single most frequent clonotype in two of eight donors. Cumulative frequency of public TCR beta family members discriminated carriers of CMV infection plus the relevant HLA type in this cohort and an independent roughly 330-donor cohort.

This clonotype showed up many times. Its antigen is still unknown. Base quality data are lacking; no much larger clone is found one base away. The instrument was an Illumina HiSeq 1500. TCRdb reprocessing: public reads trimmed at Q25 with fastp, clones called with MiXCR, in-frame beta chains kept. Rows with one shared CDR3 protein collapse into an entry with the most common genes and DNA. For this sample the table gives some 400,000 distinct CDR3 sequences, of which approximately 32% were detected only once. 12% to 15% of the sample belongs to the ten largest clones. The CDR3 runs 16 amino acids, cysteine and phenylalanine included. Only the CDR3 DNA is retained, 48 bases long and in frame from the first base. For this chain, trimming is 1 base at the V end and 5 bases at the J end, and the number of junction bases without a gene match is 7. Sequences SGHVS (CDR1) and FNYEAQ (CDR2) are obtained from the germline V gene.

This sequence uses TRBV7-6 and TRBJ2-5, with TRBD1 identical over 10 junction bases. What was sequenced was PBMCs. The sequence was obtained from a human donor in good health (CMV status not recorded). Some clones in this sample may be carry-over from other donors' samples. Read as DNA, the sequence is TGTGCCAGCAGCTTAGTAGCCGGGACAGGGGTGGAGACCCAGTACTTC. Its amino acids are CASSLVAGTGVETQYF.